One sample yielded the 18 T cell receptor beta chains listed below, sequenced in a study of shared clonotypes between healthy human individuals. TCRdb's copy holds only in-frame clones and misses some; the assay was immunoSEQ multiplex PCR. The sample records under 600,000 clones, around 96% being singletons. The source material was naive CD4+ T cells sorted from blood. Subset: CD45RA+ positively selected. These receptors all stem from a woman between 25 and 40 years old in good health.

The chain has TRBV19 and TRBJ2-6, with 7 bases aligning to TRBD1. Germline lookup yields CDR1 LNHDA and CDR2 SQIVND (reference sequence). The CDR3 extends over 15 amino acids. Trimming removed 10 bases from V and 0 bases from J; junction bases left unmatched: 6. The CDR3 sequence: CATKGQSSGANVLTF. CDR3 nucleotide sequence: TGTGCCACCAAGGGACAGAGCTCTGGGGCCAACGTCCTGACTTTC. The full variable domain, in which reference TRBV19 and TRBJ2-6 provide the parts outside the CDR3, is DGGITQSPKYLFRKEGQNVTLSCEQNLNHDAMYWYRQDPGQGLRLIYYSQIVNDFQKGDIAEGYSVSREKKESFPLTVTSAQKNPTAFYLCATKGQSSGANVLTFGAGSRLTVL.

This clone was seen just once. The chain joins TRBV7-8 to TRBJ1-5, with D uncertain. This CDR3 comprises 16 residues. Trimming removed 5 bases at V and 8 bases at J, with 22 bases between. The germline CDR1 and CDR2 sequences are SGHVS and FQNEAQ. CDR3 nucleotide sequence: TGTGCCAGCAGCCCCAGTGGGTCGGGTGTTTGGGAGCCCCAGCATTTT. Its protein is CASSPSGSGVWEPQHF.

In this sample, this clone turned up once. The chain carries TRBV29-1 and TRBJ2-1; 10 nucleotides line up with TRBD2. The CDR3 has 14 residues. Germline loops: CDR1 SQVTM, CDR2 ANQGSEA. Trimming took 4 bases from V and 8 from J; bases not matched to a gene: 8. The CDR3 loop is CSVAWSGRGDEQFF. The CDR3 nucleotides are TGCAGCGTTGCCTGGAGCGGGAGGGGGGATGAGCAGTTCTTC.

This rearrangement joins TRBV4-2 to TRBJ1-3, with a tentative D call TRBD1 (5 bases). There are 16 residues in the CDR3. Germline V gene sequence: CDR1 LGHNA, CDR2 YNFKEQ. V was cut by 0 bases and J by 3 bases, with 12 bases left in between. The CDR3 sequence: CASSQEGVTGGNTIYF. The CDR3 DNA sequence: TGTGCCAGCAGCCAAGAGGGGGTTACTGGTGGAAACACCATATATTTT.

V is TRBV5-1 and J is TRBJ2-7; 7 nucleotides match TRBD2. Unmatched junction bases numbered 12, after V lost 0 bases and J lost 0 bases. The V gene's germline CDR1 is SGHRS and CDR2 YFSETQ. There are 18 residues in the CDR3. This CDR3 reads CASSLVSGGGESSYEQYF. Here the CDR3 DNA reads TGCGCCAGCAGCTTGGTTAGCGGCGGGGGAGAGAGCTCCTACGAGCAGTACTTC.

With respect to this clone: The same CDR3 also results from other DNA sequences found in this sample. J is TRBJ2-5 and V is TRBV10-1; no definite D call. In germline, CDR1 is WNHNN, CDR2 SYGVQD (reference sequence). The CDR3 consists of 13 residues. Trimming took off 0 bases at V and 5 bases at J, with 7 bases between the two ends. The CDR3 spells CASSESGAETQYF. DNA of the CDR3: TGCGCCAGCAGTGAGTCAGGAGCGGAGACCCAGTACTTC.

The chain joins TRBV7-2 to TRBJ1-2; tentatively, D is TRBD1 (6 bases). Trimming took 4 bases from V and 5 from J, leaving 14 bases between them. The CDR3 spans 14 residues. Germline V gives CDR1 SGHTA, CDR2 FQGNSA. The CDR3 spells CASSSQGFGYGYTF. CDR3 bases: TGTGCCAGCAGCTCCCAGGGGTTTGGTTATGGCTACACCTTC.

V gene TRBV10-1 combines with J gene TRBJ1-1, with D possibly matching TRBD1 (6 bases). Germline V gene sequence: CDR1 WNHNN, CDR2 SYGVQD (reference sequence). The CDR3 runs 13 residues. V dropped 5 bases and J dropped 1 base, with 8 bases sitting between them. CDR3 sequence (DNA): TGCGCCAGCAGTCGACAGGAGAACACTGAAGCTTTCTTT. Its translation is CASSRQENTEAFF.

This clone was counted a single time. This rearrangement joins TRBV5-4 to TRBJ1-2, with 10 bases aligning to TRBD1. The V gene end was trimmed by 4 bases and the J gene end by 2 bases; junction bases not matched to a gene: 8. The CDR3 has 16 residues. Germline loops: CDR1 SGHNT, CDR2 YYREEE (reference sequence). In DNA form, the CDR3 reads TGTGCCAGCAGCAAAGGGACAGGGGACAACAACTATGGCTACACCTTC. Translating it yields CASSKGTGDNNYGYTF.

V usage is TRBV6-6 and J usage is TRBJ1-5; the match to TRBD1 covers 10 bases. The length of the CDR3 is 15 residues. V shed 6 bases, J shed 4 bases, and the junction held 6 bases outside the gene matches. The germline CDR1 and CDR2 sequences are MNHNY and SVGAGI (reference sequence). This CDR3 is CASSRQGAENQPQHF. In DNA form, the CDR3 reads TGTGCCAGCAGCAGACAGGGGGCAGAGAATCAGCCCCAGCATTTT.

The gene calls are TRBV19 and TRBJ1-2; 7 positions agree with TRBD1. CDR1 is LNHDA and CDR2 is SQIVND in the germline V gene (reference sequence). J lost 2 bases, V lost 5 bases, and 8 bases had no gene match. This CDR3 spans 15 amino acids. The CDR3 reads CASSRPRGLNYGYTF. The DNA of the CDR3 is TGTGCCAGTAGTCGCCCAAGGGGGCTGAACTATGGCTACACCTTC.

The rearrangement links TRBV5-1 to TRBJ2-1, with TRBD2 as a possible D gene (6 bases). The V and J ends lost 4 bases and 4 bases respectively, with 21 bases between them. The CDR3 loop spans 17 amino acids. Germline V lookup: CDR1 SGHRS, CDR2 YFSETQ. The CDR3 region has the DNA TGCGCCAGCAGCATCTCGCCCCTAGCGAACGGATACAATGAGCAGTTCTTC. Translating it yields CASSISPLANGYNEQFF.

The chain combines TRBV25-1 with TRBJ1-2; D not certain. The CDR3 sequence is 15 residues long. Germline CDR1 and CDR2: MGHDK and SYGVNS. V was pared by 4 bases and J by 7 bases, with 19 bases between. In DNA, the CDR3 is TGTGCCAGCAGTGGACACAGCCTCGTAATTGGTGGCTACACCTTC. As protein: CASSGHSLVIGGYTF.

This chain joins TRBV28 and TRBJ1-5, with a tentative D call TRBD1 (5 bases). V was trimmed by 7 bases and J by 1 base, leaving 17 bases between them. CDR3 length: 16 amino acids. Germline V gene data show CDR1 as MDHEN and CDR2 as SYDVKM. The CDR3 loop is CASTPRRGSSNQPQHF. CDR3 DNA: TGTGCCAGCACCCCGAGGAGGGGATCGAGCAATCAGCCCCAGCATTTT.

The chain recombines TRBV6-1 with TRBJ1-2; D is possibly TRBD1 (5 bases). CDR1 and CDR2 from the germline V gene are MNHNS and SASEGT. Deletions cut 6 bases from V and 7 bases from J, with 21 bases between. The CDR3 extends over 15 amino acids. Here the CDR3 reads CASRESRQWTLGYTF. In DNA, the CDR3 is TGTGCCAGCAGAGAATCCAGACAGTGGACACTTGGCTACACCTTC.

The chain employs TRBV6-4 and TRBJ2-6; no clear D gene. Germline-derived CDR1 and CDR2 are MRHNA and SNTAGT. The CDR3 spans 15 residues. V was trimmed by 2 bases and J by 4 bases, leaving 9 bases between them. In DNA form, the CDR3 reads TGTGCCAGCAGTGACGCGGCCGTGGGGGCCAACGTCCTGACTTTC. Translating it yields CASSDAAVGANVLTF.

The J gene is TRBJ1-2, the V gene TRBV18; the D gene is possibly TRBD1 (6 bases). The germline V and J ends were trimmed by 6 bases and 3 bases, with 17 bases remaining between them. Germline V CDR1 and CDR2: KGHSH, LQKENI. The CDR3 totals 15 residues. CDR3 amino acids: CASSLTGQGYYGYTF. In DNA, the CDR3 is TGTGCCAGCTCCCTCACCGGGCAGGGGTACTATGGCTACACCTTC.

The chain has TRBV5-6 and TRBJ2-2, with TRBD1 matching 7 bases. The germline V gene has CDR1 SGHDT and CDR2 YYEEEE. V gave up 0 bases and J gave up 6 bases; unmatched junction bases: 8. CDR3 length: 16 residues. The CDR3 coding sequence is TGTGCCAGCAGCTTGGTTCTCAGGGGGTATTCCGGGGAGCTGTTTTTT. Protein product: CASSLVLRGYSGELFF.